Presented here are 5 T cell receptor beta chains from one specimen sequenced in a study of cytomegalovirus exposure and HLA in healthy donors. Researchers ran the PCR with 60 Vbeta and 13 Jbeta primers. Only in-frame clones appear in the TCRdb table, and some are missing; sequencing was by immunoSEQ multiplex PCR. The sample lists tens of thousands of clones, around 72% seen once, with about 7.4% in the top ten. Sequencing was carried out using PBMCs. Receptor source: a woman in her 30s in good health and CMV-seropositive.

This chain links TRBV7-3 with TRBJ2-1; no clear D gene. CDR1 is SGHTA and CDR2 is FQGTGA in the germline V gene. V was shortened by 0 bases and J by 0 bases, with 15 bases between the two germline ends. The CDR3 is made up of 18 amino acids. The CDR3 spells CASSLTPSVFGSYNEQFF. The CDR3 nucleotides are TGTGCCAGCAGCTTAACCCCGTCGGTGTTTGGCTCCTACAATGAGCAGTTCTTC.

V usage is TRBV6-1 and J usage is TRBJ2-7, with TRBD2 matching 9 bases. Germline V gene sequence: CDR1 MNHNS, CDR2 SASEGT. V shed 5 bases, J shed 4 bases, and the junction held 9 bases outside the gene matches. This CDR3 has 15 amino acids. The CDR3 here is CASSFIAGVQYEQYF. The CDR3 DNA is TGTGCCAGCAGTTTTATAGCGGGAGTGCAATACGAGCAGTACTTC.

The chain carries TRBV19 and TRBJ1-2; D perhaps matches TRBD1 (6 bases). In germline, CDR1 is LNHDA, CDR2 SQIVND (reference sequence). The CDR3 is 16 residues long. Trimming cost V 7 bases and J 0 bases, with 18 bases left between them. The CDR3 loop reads CASTPDRLTPNYGYTF. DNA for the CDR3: TGTGCCAGTACCCCCGACAGGTTAACCCCTAACTATGGCTACACCTTC.

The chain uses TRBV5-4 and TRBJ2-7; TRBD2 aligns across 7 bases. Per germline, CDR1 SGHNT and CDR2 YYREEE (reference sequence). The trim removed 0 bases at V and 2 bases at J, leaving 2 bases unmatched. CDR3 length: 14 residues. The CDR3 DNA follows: TGTGCCAGCAGCTTGGGCGGGGGAACCTACGAGCAGTACTTC. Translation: CASSLGGGTYEQYF. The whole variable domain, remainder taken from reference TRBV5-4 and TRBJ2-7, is ETGVTQSPTHLIKTRGQQVTLRCSSQSGHNTVSWYQQALGQGPQFIFQYYREEENGRGNFPPRFSGLQFPNYSSELNVNALELDDSALYLCASSLGGGTYEQYFGPGTRLTVT.

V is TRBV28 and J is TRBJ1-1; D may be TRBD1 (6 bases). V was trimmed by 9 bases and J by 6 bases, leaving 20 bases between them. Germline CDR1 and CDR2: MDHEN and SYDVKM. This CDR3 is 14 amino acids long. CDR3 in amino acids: CASTGMFFNAEAFF. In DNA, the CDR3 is TGTGCCAGTACAGGGATGTTTTTTAACGCTGAAGCTTTCTTT.